This T cell receptor beta chain comes out of a study of beta chain features in type 1 diabetes. For the study at large: Sorted cells examined across all samples numbered 107,917,701.

Expressed TCRB transcripts were sequenced because the entire RNA isolate underwent reverse transcription. This table comes from immunoSEQ multiplex PCR, and its TCRdb copy is limited to in-frame clones, with some not included. The top ten clones hold under 0.055% of a sample with under 400,000 clones, around 19% of them seen once. V lost 0 bases and J lost 4, with 10 bases in between. In germline, CDR1 is SGHRS, CDR2 YFSETQ. The CDR3 length is 14 residues. This clone has just a few counts. The TCR comes from a young woman in good health. This rearrangement joins TRBV5-1 to TRBJ1-1, with D perhaps TRBD1 (5 bases). Material for sequencing was naive CD4+ T cells from blood. For the CDR3, the DNA is TGCGCCAGCAGCTTGGTCGACAGCTTCACTGAAGCTTTCTTT. Amino acids: CASSLVDSFTEAFF.